The 14 T cell receptor beta chains below were found in one sample sequenced in a study of post-analysis software for immune sequencing data. cDNA libraries for TCR beta contained unique molecular identifiers. TCRdb passed the PCR reads through MiXCR, listing each CDR3 protein once. This sample carries around 250,000 distinct CDR3 sequences, 36% of them seen once, and the ten largest clones take around 4.7%. Study-wide results and limits: When patients were compared with controls, 5 or 6 TRBV segments were more frequent, TRBV5-6, TRBV5-1 and TRBV20-1 among them.

The antigens for these receptors are not known. Specimen: blood. The receptor source for this set is a girl aged 5-17 years with multiple sclerosis.

The sample holds one count of this clonotype. This rearrangement joins TRBV9 to TRBJ2-5, with D perhaps matching TRBD1 (6 bases). With the DNA end fitting TRBJ2-7 better, the J assignment may be wrong. This CDR3 has 15 amino acids. Germline CDR1 SGDLS, CDR2 YYNGEE. The CDR3 sequence is CASSVEGRGVDEQYF. CDR3 coding DNA: TGTGCCAGCAGCGTCGAGGGCAGGGGTGTGGACGAGCAGTACTTC.

Ten or more counts support this clonotype. J is TRBJ2-1 and V is TRBV25-1, with no clear D. The germline V gene has CDR1 MGHDK and CDR2 SYGVNS. The ends were cut back, 1 base at V and 2 bases at J, with 9 bases in the middle. The CDR3 length is 15 residues. CDR3 amino acids: CASSEFASTYNEQFF. CDR3 bases: TGTGCCAGCAGTGAATTCGCTAGTACCTACAATGAGCAGTTCTTC. The variable domain in full, completed from reference TRBV25-1 and TRBJ2-1, reads EADIYQTPRYLVIGTGKKITLECSQTMGHDKMYWYQQDPGMELHLIHYSYGVNSTEKGDLSSESTVSRIRTEHFPLTLESARPSHTSQYLCASSEFASTYNEQFFGPGTRLTVL.

This clonotype is a singleton in its sample. This chain uses TRBV20-1 with TRBJ2-1, with TRBD2 matching 10 bases. Germline V lookup: CDR1 DFQATT, CDR2 SNEGSKA (reference sequence). J was trimmed by 1 base and V by 5 bases; bases with no gene match: 2. The CDR3 runs 14 residues. CDR3 residues: CSAATSGSYNEQFF. The CDR3 coding sequence is TGCAGTGCTGCGACTAGCGGGTCCTACAATGAGCAGTTCTTC.

The V and J genes are TRBV20-1 and TRBJ1-1; 7 nucleotides align to TRBD1. Germline assignment: CDR1 DFQATT and CDR2 SNEGSKA (reference sequence). The V gene end was trimmed by 5 bases and the J gene end by 5 bases; junction bases not matched to a gene: 5. The CDR3 has 12 amino acids. The CDR3 is CSAQKGATEAFF. DNA for the CDR3: TGCAGTGCTCAGAAGGGGGCGACTGAAGCTTTCTTT.

This clonotype came up many times. The V call is TRBV20-1, the J call TRBJ2-3; D is uncertain. The CDR3 length is 14 residues. V was trimmed by 5 bases and J by 3 bases, leaving 15 bases between them. Germline loops: CDR1 DFQATT, CDR2 SNEGSKA (reference sequence). In nucleotides, the CDR3 is TGCAGTGCTGCCTCCGCCGCTCTAACAGATACGCAGTATTTT. Translating gives CSAASAALTDTQYF.

This clonotype was seen ten or more times. The chain has TRBV6-6 and TRBJ1-6; D call uncertain. Germline loops: CDR1 MNHNY, CDR2 SVGAGI (reference sequence). This CDR3 contains 16 residues. The V and J ends lost 6 bases and 10 bases respectively, with 22 bases between them. The CDR3 DNA is TGTGCCAGCAGCCCACTAGATTGGGCTTCAGAGTCACCCCTCCACTTT. Translation: CASSPLDWASESPLHF.

The CDR3 sequence: CASSYEIEQYF. The CDR3 DNA sequence: TGTGCCAGCAGTTACGAGATCGAGCAGTACTTC. The chain uses TRBV6-6 and TRBJ2-7; no reliable D call. The CDR3 has 11 amino acids. Germline assignment: CDR1 MNHNY and CDR2 SVGAGI (reference sequence). The V gene lost 2 bases and the J gene lost 6 bases, with 5 bases spanning the gap.

This clonotype was seen at least ten times. The chain joins TRBV12-3 or TRBV12-4 to TRBJ2-5; 8 bases align to TRBD2. The CDR3 is 17 residues long. With V trimmed by 6 bases and J by 2 bases, 14 bases remained unmatched. DNA of the CDR3: TGTGCCAGCAGAGAGGGCGGGCTAGCGGGCCCTCAAGAGACCCAGTACTTC. It yields the protein CASREGGLAGPQETQYF.

For this clonotype: A read error may be the cause here, since a much bigger clone is one base away. The chain recombines TRBV7-9 with TRBJ2-1, with 7 bases matching TRBD2. V shed 2 bases and J 6 bases; nucleotides not matched to a gene: 7. CDR1 and CDR2 from the germline V gene are SEHNR and FQNEAQ (reference sequence). The CDR3 has 15 amino acids. The CDR3 nucleotides are TGTGCCAGCAGCTTAAAACGAGCGGGGCCCAATGAGCAGTTCTTC. Residues: CASSLKRAGPNEQFF.

CDR3 loop: CSVDGPYLISADNEQFF. The CDR3 DNA follows: TGCAGTGTCGACGGCCCCTACCTTATTAGCGCCGACAATGAGCAGTTCTTC. V gene TRBV20-1 combines with J gene TRBJ2-1; D possibly corresponds to TRBD2 (5 bases). Deletions cut 7 bases from V and 5 bases from J, with 27 bases between. The CDR3 sequence is 17 residues long. The germline V gene has CDR1 DFQATT and CDR2 SNEGSKA (reference sequence).

The rearrangement joins TRBV13 to TRBJ1-6; D is possibly TRBD1 (6 bases). Trimming stripped 3 bases from V and 8 bases from J, with 11 bases between. In germline, CDR1 is PRHDT, CDR2 FYEKMQ (reference sequence). CDR3 size: 14 residues. The CDR3 region is CASSFAGADSPLHF. In DNA form, the CDR3 reads TGTGCCAGCAGCTTCGCAGGGGCTGATTCACCCCTCCACTTT.

This clonotype was recorded at least ten times. The gene calls are TRBV4-1 and TRBJ2-3; D gene uncertain. The germline gives CDR1 MGHRA, CDR2 YSYEKL. Trimming shortened V by 0 bases and J by 3 bases, and 13 bases separated the two germline ends. There are 16 residues in the CDR3. The CDR3 nucleotides read TGCGCCAGCAGCCAAGATGCCAGTGACCGGACAGATACGCAGTATTTT. It yields the protein CASSQDASDRTDTQYF.

The chain recombines TRBV12-3 or TRBV12-4 with TRBJ1-5; possible D gene TRBD1, 5 bases. The CDR3 totals 14 residues. The V gene lost 6 bases and the J gene lost 9 bases, with 18 bases spanning the gap. The CDR3 region has the DNA TGTGCCAGCAGCCGTGACAGAGAGATCGGGCCCCAGCATTTT. Amino acid sequence: CASSRDREIGPQHF.

This clonotype was observed many times. V usage is TRBV4-2 and J usage is TRBJ1-2, with D possibly matching TRBD1 (6 bases). The germline V gene encodes CDR1 LGHNA and CDR2 YNFKEQ. This CDR3 spans 17 amino acids. V was trimmed by 0 bases and J by 2 bases, leaving 16 bases between them. CDR3 residues: CASSQESGGQGNYGYTF. Written as DNA, the CDR3 is TGTGCCAGCAGCCAAGAATCGGGGGGGCAAGGAAACTATGGCTACACCTTC.